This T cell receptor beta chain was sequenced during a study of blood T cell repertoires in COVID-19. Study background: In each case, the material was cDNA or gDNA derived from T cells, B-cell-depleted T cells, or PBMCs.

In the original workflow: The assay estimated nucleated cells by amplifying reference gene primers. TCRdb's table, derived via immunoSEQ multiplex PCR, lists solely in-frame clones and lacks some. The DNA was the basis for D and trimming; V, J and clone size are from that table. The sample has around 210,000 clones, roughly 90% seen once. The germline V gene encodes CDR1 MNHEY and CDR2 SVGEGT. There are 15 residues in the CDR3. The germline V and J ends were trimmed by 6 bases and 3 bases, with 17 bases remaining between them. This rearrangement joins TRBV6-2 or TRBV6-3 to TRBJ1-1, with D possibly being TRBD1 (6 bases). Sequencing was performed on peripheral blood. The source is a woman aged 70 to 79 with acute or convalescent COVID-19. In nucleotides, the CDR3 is TGTGCCAGCAGCCGCCGCCGGGGACACGACACTGAAGCTTTCTTT. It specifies CASSRRRGHDTEAFF.